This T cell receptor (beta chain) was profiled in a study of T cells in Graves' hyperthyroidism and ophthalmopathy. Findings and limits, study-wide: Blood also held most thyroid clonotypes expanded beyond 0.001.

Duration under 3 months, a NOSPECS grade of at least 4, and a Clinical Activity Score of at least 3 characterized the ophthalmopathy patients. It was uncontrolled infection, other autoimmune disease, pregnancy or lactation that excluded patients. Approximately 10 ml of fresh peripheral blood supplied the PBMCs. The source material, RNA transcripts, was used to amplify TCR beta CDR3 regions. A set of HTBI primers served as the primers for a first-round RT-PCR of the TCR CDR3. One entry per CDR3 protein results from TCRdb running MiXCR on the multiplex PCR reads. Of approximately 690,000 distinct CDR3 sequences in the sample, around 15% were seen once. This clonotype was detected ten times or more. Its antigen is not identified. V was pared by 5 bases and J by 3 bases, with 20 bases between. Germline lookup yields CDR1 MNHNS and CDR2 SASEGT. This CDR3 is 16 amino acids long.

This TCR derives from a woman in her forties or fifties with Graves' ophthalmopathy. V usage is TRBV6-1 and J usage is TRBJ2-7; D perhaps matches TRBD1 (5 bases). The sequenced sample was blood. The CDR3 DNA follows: TGTGCCAGCAGTCCCCGGGTAGTAGACAGACGCTACGAGCAGTACTTC. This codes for CASSPRVVDRRYEQYF.